A single sample is the source of the 16 T cell receptor beta chains below, sequenced in a study of T cells in Graves' hyperthyroidism and ophthalmopathy. Amplified TCR beta CDR3 regions derived from RNA transcripts. The HTBI primer set drove a first-round RT-PCR of the TCR CDR3. MiXCR was run by TCRdb on the multiplex PCR reads, yielding one entry per CDR3 protein. The sample has a few hundred thousand distinct CDR3 sequences, about a sixth seen once. Sample: blood. The receptors derive from a woman aged 25-40 years with Graves' hyperthyroidism.

This clonotype was counted ten times or more. This rearrangement joins TRBV20-1 to TRBJ2-1; TRBD2 aligns across 9 bases. Germline-derived CDR1 and CDR2 are DFQATT and SNEGSKA (reference sequence). Trimming cost V 8 bases and J 5 bases; bases outside gene matches: 7. The CDR3 length is 13 residues. CDR3 bases: TGCAGTTCGGGACTAGCATTTCACAATGAGCAGTTCTTC. Translating gives CSSGLAFHNEQFF.

The chain carries TRBV12-3 or TRBV12-4 and TRBJ1-1; a weak D match, TRBD1 (5 bases). V was shortened by 5 bases and J by 4 bases, with 20 bases between the two germline ends. CDR3 length: 16 residues. The CDR3, as DNA: TGTGCCAGCAGTAGAAATCGGGGGTATGGGGCCACTGAAGCTTTCTTT. Protein: CASSRNRGYGATEAFF.

This clonotype was seen many times. The CDR3 region has the DNA TGTGCCACCAGTGATTGGGATCATGAGCAGTTCTTC. As protein: CATSDWDHEQFF. The chain recombines TRBV24-1 with TRBJ2-1; D uncertain. CDR1 is KGHDR and CDR2 is SFDVKD in the germline V gene. The ends were cut back, 2 bases at V and 8 bases at J, with 6 bases in the middle. CDR3 length: 12 residues.

CDR3 in DNA: TGTGCCAGCAACAAGAGACAGGGAAGAGGCCAGCCCCAGCATTTT. Its protein product is CASNKRQGRGQPQHF. The chain recombines TRBV6-1 with TRBJ1-5; 7 bases fit TRBD1. This CDR3 region has 15 residues. CDR1 is MNHNS, CDR2 SASEGT, per germline. Losses at the gene ends were 7 bases for V and 7 bases for J; bases not matched to a gene: 13.

The sample holds many counts of this clonotype. CDR3 nucleotides: TGTGCCAGCAGTGACCGGTACAGAAACACTGAAGCTTTCTTT. Amino acid sequence: CASSDRYRNTEAFF. The gene calls are TRBV2 and TRBJ1-1; D is ambiguous. This CDR3 is 14 amino acids long. Germline CDR1 SNHLY, CDR2 FYNNEI. V dropped 3 bases and J dropped 2 bases, with 10 bases sitting between them.

The V gene is TRBV28, the J gene TRBJ2-7, with D unresolved. Trimming removed 3 bases at V and 7 bases at J, with 10 bases between. The germline V gene encodes CDR1 MDHEN and CDR2 SYDVKM. The CDR3 is 12 residues long. CDR3 amino acids: CASSFQLGEQYF. The CDR3 DNA follows: TGTGCCAGCAGTTTCCAGTTGGGGGAGCAGTACTTC.

This sequence joins TRBV2 and TRBJ2-2, with 14 bases identical to TRBD2. Unmatched junction bases numbered 6, after V lost 5 bases and J lost 10 bases. Germline V gene lookup returns CDR1 SNHLY and CDR2 FYNNEI. There are 15 residues in the CDR3. CDR3 region: CASSQTSGRVVELFF. The CDR3 DNA sequence: TGTGCCAGCAGTCAGACTAGCGGGAGGGTCGTGGAGCTGTTTTTT.

This clonotype was recorded many times. The rearrangement joins TRBV18 to TRBJ2-3, with TRBD1 matching 7 bases. Germline V gives CDR1 KGHSH, CDR2 LQKENI. The CDR3 is 16 amino acids. Germline trimming cut 4 bases from V and 0 bases from J; bases unmatched to any gene: 7. The CDR3: CASSLKTGSSTDTQYF. The CDR3 region has the DNA TGTGCCAGCTCACTAAAGACAGGGAGTAGCACAGATACGCAGTATTTT.

This clonotype has a count of ten or more. This rearrangement joins TRBV27 to TRBJ2-3; D is unclear. The CDR3 covers 13 residues. Per germline, CDR1 MNHEY and CDR2 SMNVEV (reference sequence). The V gene lost 7 bases and the J gene lost 4 bases, with 12 bases spanning the gap. CDR3 in amino acids: CASKFDYADTQYF. The CDR3 DNA reads as TGTGCCAGCAAATTTGATTATGCAGATACGCAGTATTTT.

Ten or more counts support this clonotype. The chain employs TRBV28 and TRBJ2-3; D is unresolved. Trimming removed 6 bases from V and 0 bases from J, with 10 bases in between. The CDR3 sequence is 14 residues long. CDR1 and CDR2 from the germline V gene are MDHEN and SYDVKM. CDR3 amino acids: CASSLETSTDTQYF. The DNA for the CDR3 is TGTGCCAGCAGCTTAGAAACCAGCACAGATACGCAGTATTTT.

This clonotype was observed a few times. The CDR3 sequence is CASSQGRAEQYF. The CDR3 DNA is TGCGCCAGCAGCCAAGGGCGGGCCGAGCAGTACTTC. The chain employs TRBV4-1 and TRBJ2-7; tentatively, D is TRBD2 (5 bases). The CDR3 runs 12 residues. Germline-derived CDR1 and CDR2 are MGHRA and YSYEKL. V shed 1 base and J shed 6 bases, with 7 bases lying between them.

This clonotype was observed at least ten times. The rearrangement joins TRBV3-1 to TRBJ2-7, with 14 bases that match TRBD2. The ends lost 0 bases at V and 6 bases at J; junction bases unmatched: 10. The CDR3 totals 18 residues. Germline V gives CDR1 LGHDT, CDR2 YNNKEL (reference sequence). The CDR3 here is CASSQETSGRAGPGEQYF. The CDR3 bases are TGTGCCAGCAGCCAAGAGACTAGCGGGAGGGCCGGCCCGGGCGAGCAGTACTTC.

Worth noting for this clonotype: The junction shows a germline mismatch at one end, possibly a read error. The genes are TRBV18 and TRBJ1-1; D remains unclear. The germline CDR1 and CDR2 sequences are KGHSH and LQKENI. The CDR3 length is 14 residues. The CDR3 DNA reads TGTGCCAGCTCGCCGGCCTCGGGCGACACTGAAGCTCTCTTT. Protein: CASSPASGDTEALF.

Ten or more counts support this clonotype. This sequence joins TRBV20-1 and TRBJ2-1, with TRBD2 identical over 13 bases. Germline V gives CDR1 DFQATT, CDR2 SNEGSKA (reference sequence). After removal of 0 bases from V and 7 bases from J, the junction contained 3 bases not matched to a gene. CDR3 size: 15 residues. The CDR3 spells CSARETSGRINEQFF. Written as DNA, the CDR3 is TGCAGTGCTAGAGAGACTAGCGGGAGGATTAATGAGCAGTTCTTC.

This clonotype showed up many times. The chain employs TRBV12-3 or TRBV12-4 and TRBJ2-7, with TRBD2 identical over 7 bases. This CDR3 spans 14 amino acids. Trimming at V came to 5 bases and at J to 2 bases, leaving 6 bases not matched to a gene. This CDR3 is CASSPRDYTYEQYF. Here the CDR3 DNA reads TGTGCCAGCAGTCCACGGGACTATACCTACGAGCAGTACTTC.

This clonotype was counted ten times or more. J is TRBJ1-1 and V is TRBV6-2 or TRBV6-3, with 10 bases that match TRBD1. CDR3 length equals 15 residues. The germline CDR1 and CDR2 sequences are MNHEY and SVGEGT. V shed 0 bases, J shed 5 bases, and the junction held 3 bases outside the gene matches. This CDR3 is CASSYSGQGGTEAFF. The CDR3 DNA reads TGTGCCAGCAGTTACTCCGGACAGGGGGGGACTGAAGCTTTCTTT.